The 21 T cell receptor beta chains below were found in one sample sequenced in a study of shared clonotypes between healthy human individuals. The method was immunoSEQ multiplex PCR; TCRdb's version includes in-frame clones alone and lacks a portion of them. The sample has over 1.4 million clones; 95% to 97% are singletons. What was sequenced was naive CD4+ T cells sorted from blood. This sample's subset: CD45RA+ positively selected. The source of these receptors is a man aged 25-40 years in good health.

This clone was recorded once. The chain combines TRBV10-2 with TRBJ1-2; D may be TRBD1 (6 bases). The CDR3 spans 14 residues. Trimming removed 1 base at V and 2 bases at J, with 8 bases between. CDR1 is WSHSY and CDR2 is SAAADI in the germline V gene. CDR3 amino acids: CASSEWGPNYGYTF. In DNA form, the CDR3 reads TGCGCCAGCAGTGAGTGGGGGCCCAACTATGGCTACACCTTC.

This chain links TRBV18 with TRBJ2-5; TRBD2 is a possible D gene (7 bases). Germline CDR1 reads KGHSH; CDR2 reads LQKENI. This CDR3 comprises 17 residues. The ends were cut back, 2 bases at V and 1 base at J, with 17 bases in the middle. CDR3 protein: CASSPVWSGGLQETQYF. The DNA of the CDR3 is TGTGCCAGCTCACCAGTTTGGTCCGGGGGGCTCCAAGAGACCCAGTACTTC.

V gene TRBV19 combines with J gene TRBJ1-4; 10 nucleotides agree with TRBD1. The germline V gene encodes CDR1 LNHDA and CDR2 SQIVND (reference sequence). V lost 9 bases and J lost 7; bases outside the gene matches: 14. There are 16 residues in the CDR3. CDR3 in DNA: TGTGCCAGCACTAATCCCTTTGGGACAGGGGTTGAAAAACTGTTTTTT. Protein product: CASTNPFGTGVEKLFF.

The chain couples TRBV11-2 to TRBJ1-3, with TRBD1 matching 8 bases. The germline CDR1 and CDR2 sequences are SGHAT and FQNNGV. The CDR3 is 14 residues long. Unmatched junction bases numbered 6, after V lost 5 bases and J lost 6 bases. The CDR3 DNA reads as TGTGCCAGCAGCCGGACAGGGTGGGAAAACACCATATATTTT. Translation: CASSRTGWENTIYF.

V and J are TRBV6-1 and TRBJ1-1; no firm D call. From germline, CDR1 is MNHNS and CDR2 SASEGT. This CDR3 spans 11 amino acids. Trimming removed 3 bases at V and 7 bases at J, with 6 bases between. Here the CDR3 reads CASSERYEAFF. In nucleotides, the CDR3 is TGTGCCAGCAGTGAGAGGTATGAAGCTTTCTTT.

This chain connects TRBV28 to TRBJ2-5; D is ambiguous. This CDR3 region has 12 residues. CDR1 and CDR2 from the germline V gene are MDHEN and SYDVKM. Between the trimmed V and J ends, which lost 7 bases and 2 bases, there was a span of 8 bases. The CDR3 loop reads CASTPAQETQYF. The CDR3 bases are TGTGCCAGCACCCCTGCGCAAGAGACCCAGTACTTC.

This chain uses TRBV7-2 with TRBJ2-2; TRBD2 might be the D (5 bases). The CDR3 extends over 14 amino acids. V was cut by 4 bases and J by 7 bases, with 13 bases left in between. Germline CDR1 SGHTA, CDR2 FQGNSA. This chain's CDR3 is CASSSGLLGGELFF. The CDR3 DNA reads TGTGCCAGCAGCTCCGGACTGCTCGGCGGGGAGCTGTTTTTT.

The chain combines TRBV27 with TRBJ2-2, with 11 bases aligning to TRBD2. Germline V CDR1 and CDR2: MNHEY, SMNVEV (reference sequence). The CDR3 sequence is 20 residues long. V shed 4 bases and J 6 bases; nucleotides not matched to a gene: 19. CDR3 residues: CASSSLKTAYSGRASGELFF. In nucleotides, the CDR3 is TGTGCCAGCAGTTCACTTAAAACGGCCTATAGCGGGAGGGCCTCCGGGGAGCTGTTTTTT.

V usage is TRBV5-1 and J usage is TRBJ2-3; D perhaps matches TRBD1 (6 bases). There are 15 residues in the CDR3. Germline V gene data show CDR1 as SGHRS and CDR2 as YFSETQ. The V end lost 4 bases, the J end lost 4 bases, and 16 bases lay between the germline ends. The DNA of the CDR3 is TGCGCCAGCAGCGGCCGGGACACCCGTTCAGATACGCAGTATTTT. Protein product: CASSGRDTRSDTQYF.

CDR3 coding DNA: TGTGCCAGCAGTTGGAGACGCAATCAGCCCCAGCATTTT. Encoded protein: CASSWRRNQPQHF. This chain connects TRBV28 to TRBJ1-5; no clear D gene. V was clipped by 4 bases and J by 2 bases, with 6 bases between them. This CDR3 has 13 amino acids. Germline V CDR1 and CDR2: MDHEN, SYDVKM.

This chain joins TRBV7-6 and TRBJ2-4, with D possibly being TRBD1 (5 bases). Germline CDR1 is SGHVS and CDR2 is FNYEAQ. Between the trimmed V and J ends, which lost 5 bases and 4 bases, there was a span of 9 bases. The CDR3 is made up of 13 amino acids. The CDR3 region is CASSADKKNIQYF. In nucleotides, the CDR3 is TGTGCCAGCAGCGCGGACAAGAAAAACATTCAGTACTTC.

V and J are TRBV10-3 and TRBJ1-5; weak D call: TRBD1 (5 bases). Germline lookup yields CDR1 ENHRY and CDR2 SYGVKD. V gave up 1 base and J gave up 7 bases, with 20 bases separating them. This CDR3 has 17 amino acids. CDR3 sequence (DNA): TGTGCCATCAGTGAGTTTATAAATCAGGGTGTAGGACAGCCCCAGCATTTT. As protein: CAISEFINQGVGQPQHF.

This clone was seen a single time. The chain combines TRBV10-2 with TRBJ2-7; D possibly corresponds to TRBD1 (5 bases). The CDR3 consists of 11 residues. Germline CDR1 and CDR2: WSHSY and SAAADI. V was trimmed by 7 bases and J by 5 bases, leaving 9 bases between them. CDR3: CASKWGNEQYF. DNA for the CDR3: TGCGCCAGCAAATGGGGCAACGAGCAGTACTTC.

The V and J genes are TRBV29-1 and TRBJ1-2; no reliable D call. The CDR3 has 13 amino acids. Trimming pared 4 bases from V and 2 bases from J, leaving 11 bases between. CDR1 is SQVTM and CDR2 is ANQGSEA in the germline V gene. CDR3 loop: CSVGGQPNYGYTF. DNA for the CDR3: TGCAGCGTTGGTGGTCAGCCGAACTATGGCTACACCTTC.

V gene TRBV5-4 combines with J gene TRBJ2-3, with 8 bases fitting TRBD2. Germline values: CDR1 SGHNT, CDR2 YYREEE (reference sequence). The CDR3 sequence is 15 residues long. Losses at the gene ends were 5 bases for V and 4 bases for J; bases not matched to a gene: 9. CDR3 protein: CASRRTSNRADTQYF. The CDR3 bases are TGTGCCAGCAGACGGACTAGCAATCGTGCAGATACGCAGTATTTT.

The chain carries TRBV7-2 and TRBJ2-2; 8 bases fit TRBD1. The CDR3 runs to 15 residues. The germline gives CDR1 SGHTA, CDR2 FQGNSA. V lost 5 bases and J lost 4; bases outside the gene matches: 6. The CDR3 DNA is TGTGCCAGCAGCCTCGACAGGGGAAGCACCGGGGAGCTGTTTTTT. Translating gives CASSLDRGSTGELFF.

This chain links TRBV7-9 with TRBJ2-5, with D possibly TRBD2 on 6 matching bases. The CDR3 sequence is 13 residues long. Germline loops: CDR1 SEHNR, CDR2 FQNEAQ (reference sequence). Between the trimmed V and J ends, which lost 5 bases and 4 bases, there was a span of 11 bases. The CDR3 is CASSGHGGETQYF. CDR3 coding DNA: TGTGCCAGCAGCGGTCACGGGGGAGAGACCCAGTACTTC. Complete variable domain (other parts from reference TRBV7-9 and TRBJ2-5): DTGVSQNPRHKITKRGQNVTFRCDPISEHNRLYWYRQTLGQGPEFLTYFQNEAQLEKSRLLSDRFSAERPKGSFSTLEIQRTEQGDSAMYLCASSGHGGETQYFGPGTRLLVL.

The CDR3 DNA sequence: TGTGCCAGCAGTTCCCAAATAAGCGGTTCCTACGAGCAGTACTTC. The encoded protein is CASSSQISGSYEQYF. V is TRBV27 and J is TRBJ2-7; a weak D match, TRBD2 (5 bases). CDR3 length equals 15 residues. Looked up from germline, CDR1 is MNHEY and CDR2 is SMNVEV (reference sequence). With 4 bases removed from V and 1 base from J, the gap between germline ends came to 14 bases.

V usage is TRBV19 and J usage is TRBJ1-2, with a weak D call TRBD1 (6 bases). Per germline, CDR1 LNHDA and CDR2 SQIVND (reference sequence). V was pared by 7 bases and J by 4 bases, with 13 bases between. The CDR3 extends over 13 amino acids. The CDR3 DNA reads TGTGCCAGTATTGGCGACAGGAGCTATGGCTACACCTTC. Translating gives CASIGDRSYGYTF.

The chain carries TRBV18 and TRBJ2-6; 9 bases line up with TRBD1. The germline CDR1 and CDR2 sequences are KGHSH and LQKENI. The CDR3 loop spans 20 amino acids. V was pared by 4 bases and J by 1 base, with 14 bases of the junction left unmatched. The CDR3, as DNA: TGTGCCAGCTCACTCCTCTCCGGGACAGGGTTTTTTTCTGGGGCCAACGTCCTGACTTTC. It codes for CASSLLSGTGFFSGANVLTF. Full variable domain (rest looked up from reference TRBV18 and TRBJ2-6): NAGVMQNPRHLVRRRGQEARLRCSPMKGHSHVYWYRQLPEEGLKFMVYLQKENIIDESGMPKERFSAEFPKEGPSILRIQQVVRGDSAAYFCASSLLSGTGFFSGANVLTFGAGSRLTVL.

This clone was picked up one time. The V call is TRBV6-1, the J call TRBJ2-1, with D possibly being TRBD2 (6 bases). The CDR3 is 15 residues long. V lost 7 bases, J lost 2 bases, and 15 bases lay in between. The germline CDR1 and CDR2 sequences are MNHNS and SASEGT. The CDR3 loop is CASTRERVAYNEQFF. Written as DNA, the CDR3 is TGTGCCAGCACCAGAGAGCGGGTGGCCTACAATGAGCAGTTCTTC.